The 17 T cell receptor beta chains given below trace back to one sample, sequenced in a study of siplizumab effects on memory and regulatory T cells. Clones were sequenced by immunoSEQ multiplex PCR, and TCRdb holds only the in-frame ones, with some missing. The sample carries around 94,000 clones, roughly 90% recorded once. The sample comprised CD4+ T cells sorted from blood. The receptors were gathered from a human donor in good health.

J is TRBJ1-2 and V is TRBV4-2; 8 bases are a match to TRBD1. Unmatched junction bases numbered 12, after V lost 4 bases and J lost 8 bases. CDR1 LGHNA and CDR2 YNFKEQ come from the germline V gene. This CDR3 has 15 residues. The CDR3 DNA sequence: TGTGCCAGCAGCCTAGATGGACAGGGAATGGTCGGCTACACCTTC. Its translation: CASSLDGQGMVGYTF.

The chain links TRBV7-3 to TRBJ2-7; TRBD2 aligns across 12 bases. The V gene's germline CDR1 is SGHTA and CDR2 FQGTGA. The CDR3 extends over 15 amino acids. V lost 3 bases, J lost 5 bases, and 5 bases stayed unmatched. CDR3 in DNA: TGTGCCAGCAGCTTTCTAGCGGGAGGGCCCCACGAGCAGTACTTC. Residues: CASSFLAGGPHEQYF.

V usage is TRBV7-8 and J usage is TRBJ2-2; the D is unclear. CDR3 size: 19 residues. The germline V gene has CDR1 SGHVS and CDR2 FQNEAQ. The V end was cut by 3 bases, the J end by 0 bases, with 20 bases between. This CDR3 is CASSFQRAFRNANTGELFF. CDR3 coding DNA: TGTGCCAGCAGCTTCCAGCGTGCATTTCGGAATGCGAACACCGGGGAGCTGTTTTTT.

The V call is TRBV7-3, the J call TRBJ1-5; TRBD1 matches 9 bases. V trimming: 0 bases; J trimming: 7 bases; junction bases outside the gene matches: 4. This CDR3 has 15 amino acids. Germline-derived CDR1 and CDR2 are SGHTA and FQGTGA. The CDR3 DNA sequence: TGTGCCAGCAGCTTAACGGGGACAGGGAACCAGCCCCAGCATTTT. It codes for CASSLTGTGNQPQHF. The full variable domain, with the rest looked up from reference TRBV7-3 and TRBJ1-5, is GAGVSQTPSNKVTEKGKYVELRCDPISGHTALYWYRQSLGQGPEFLIYFQGTGAADDSGLPNDRFFAVRPEGSVSTLKIQRTERGDSAVYLCASSLTGTGNQPQHFGDGTRLSIL.

V gene TRBV29-1 combines with J gene TRBJ1-2; unclear D gene. V lost 7 bases and J lost 5, with 11 bases in between. CDR3 length: 11 residues. Germline CDR1 reads SQVTM; CDR2 reads ANQGSEA. CDR3 DNA sequence: TGCAGCGACACTCCGGGTTATGGCTACACCTTC. Encoded protein: CSDTPGYGYTF.

This rearrangement joins TRBV7-2 to TRBJ2-1, with D possibly TRBD2 on 5 matching bases. From germline, CDR1 is SGHTA and CDR2 FQGNSA. With 0 bases removed from V and 0 bases from J, the gap between germline ends came to 12 bases. This CDR3 has 17 amino acids. The CDR3, as DNA: TGTGCCAGCAGCTTAGCGTTCTCGGGGATCTCCTACAATGAGCAGTTCTTC. It yields the protein CASSLAFSGISYNEQFF.

The rearrangement uses TRBV19 and TRBJ2-2, with TRBD2 as a possible D gene (5 bases). Trimming shortened V by 6 bases and J by 4 bases, and 18 bases separated the two germline ends. Per germline, CDR1 LNHDA and CDR2 SQIVND (reference sequence). The CDR3 contains 16 residues. The CDR3 region has the DNA TGTGCCAGTAGCTTCTCGCTAGCTTGGGGCACCGGGGAGCTGTTTTTT. The encoded protein is CASSFSLAWGTGELFF.

The CDR3 nucleotides are TGTGCCAGCAGCCAAACAGCGGGAGGGGCTGTCGATGAGCAGTTCTTC. Amino acid sequence: CASSQTAGGAVDEQFF. The chain carries TRBV4-2 and TRBJ2-1; TRBD2 matches at 10 bases. There are 16 residues in the CDR3. The junction had 9 bases not matched to a gene; V was cut back by 2 bases and J by 8 bases. Germline V gene data show CDR1 as LGHNA and CDR2 as YNFKEQ.

V is TRBV5-4 and J is TRBJ1-2; TRBD1 matches 8 bases. J lost 5 bases, V lost 3 bases, and 12 bases had no gene match. The CDR3 extends over 16 amino acids. CDR1 and CDR2 (germline): SGHNT, YYREEE (reference sequence). The CDR3 DNA reads as TGTGCCAGCAGCTCCGGCTCGGACAGGGCCGGTTATGGCTACACCTTC. It is translated as CASSSGSDRAGYGYTF.

The chain links TRBV23-1 to TRBJ2-1; weak D call: TRBD1 (5 bases). TRBV23-1 is sorted into the ORF group, with uncertain function. The V end lost 2 bases, the J end lost 7 bases, and 12 bases lay between the germline ends. The CDR3 is made up of 14 amino acids. CDR3 DNA: TGCGCCAGCAGTCAACAGGGTGATATGAATGAGCAGTTCTTC. Protein sequence: CASSQQGDMNEQFF.

J is TRBJ2-7 and V is TRBV11-1; either TRBD1 or TRBD2 may supply D (5 bases each). CDR3 length: 15 amino acids. V was trimmed by 4 bases and J by 2 bases, leaving 15 bases between them. Germline V gene sequence: CDR1 SGHAT, CDR2 FQDESV (reference sequence). CDR3 protein: CASSSGTAVTYEQYF. The CDR3 nucleotides are TGTGCCAGCAGCTCCGGGACGGCTGTAACCTACGAGCAGTACTTC.

This chain links TRBV7-2 with TRBJ2-4; 7 bases are shared with TRBD2. Per the germline V gene, CDR1 is SGHTA and CDR2 is FQGNSA. V lost 2 bases, J lost 6 bases, and 7 bases stayed unmatched. CDR3 length: 15 residues. In DNA form, the CDR3 reads TGTGCCAGCAGCTTACAGACTAGCAAGGGAAACATTCAGTACTTC. As protein: CASSLQTSKGNIQYF.

The chain recombines TRBV25-1 with TRBJ2-7; D perhaps matches TRBD1 (5 bases). Germline V lookup: CDR1 MGHDK, CDR2 SYGVNS. The CDR3 has 14 amino acids. V was pared by 4 bases and J by 0 bases, with 10 bases between. CDR3 DNA sequence: TGTGCCAGCAGTGGAAGACAGAGCTCCTACGAGCAGTACTTC. This codes for CASSGRQSSYEQYF.

This clone was picked up a small number of times. The V call is TRBV19, the J call TRBJ1-4, with a tentative D call TRBD1 (6 bases). Germline assignment: CDR1 LNHDA and CDR2 SQIVND (reference sequence). The CDR3 extends over 15 amino acids. V shed 6 bases and J shed 1 base, with 12 bases lying between them. For the CDR3, the DNA is TGTGCCAGTAGACCGCCAGGGGTAACTAATGAAAAACTGTTTTTT. Translating it yields CASRPPGVTNEKLFF. Full variable domain (outside the CDR3, taken from reference TRBV19 and TRBJ1-4): DGGITQSPKYLFRKEGQNVTLSCEQNLNHDAMYWYRQDPGQGLRLIYYSQIVNDFQKGDIAEGYSVSREKKESFPLTVTSAQKNPTAFYLCASRPPGVTNEKLFFGSGTQLSVL.

The chain employs TRBV7-3 and TRBJ2-7; D uncertain. Germline V gene sequence: CDR1 SGHTA, CDR2 FQGTGA. This CDR3 spans 15 amino acids. V lost 2 bases and J 3 bases, leaving 14 bases between the germline ends. The CDR3 loop is CASSLFDGVGYEQYF. DNA for the CDR3: TGTGCCAGCAGCTTATTCGACGGCGTAGGCTACGAGCAGTACTTC.

CDR3 in DNA: TGTGCCAGCAGGCGCGTCGTATCCTATGGCTACACCTTC. Its protein is CASRRVVSYGYTF. This chain links TRBV28 with TRBJ1-2; no reliable D call. CDR3 length equals 13 residues. V lost 6 bases to trimming and J lost 4 bases, with 12 bases between them. The germline V gene encodes CDR1 MDHEN and CDR2 SYDVKM.

V gene TRBV5-1 combines with J gene TRBJ2-5; D gene uncertain. Germline V lookup: CDR1 SGHRS, CDR2 YFSETQ. This CDR3 comprises 11 residues. The V end lost 7 bases, the J end lost 4 bases, and 8 bases lay between the germline ends. The CDR3 sequence: CASSELETQYF. The DNA for the CDR3 is TGCGCCAGCTCCGAGTTAGAGACCCAGTACTTC.